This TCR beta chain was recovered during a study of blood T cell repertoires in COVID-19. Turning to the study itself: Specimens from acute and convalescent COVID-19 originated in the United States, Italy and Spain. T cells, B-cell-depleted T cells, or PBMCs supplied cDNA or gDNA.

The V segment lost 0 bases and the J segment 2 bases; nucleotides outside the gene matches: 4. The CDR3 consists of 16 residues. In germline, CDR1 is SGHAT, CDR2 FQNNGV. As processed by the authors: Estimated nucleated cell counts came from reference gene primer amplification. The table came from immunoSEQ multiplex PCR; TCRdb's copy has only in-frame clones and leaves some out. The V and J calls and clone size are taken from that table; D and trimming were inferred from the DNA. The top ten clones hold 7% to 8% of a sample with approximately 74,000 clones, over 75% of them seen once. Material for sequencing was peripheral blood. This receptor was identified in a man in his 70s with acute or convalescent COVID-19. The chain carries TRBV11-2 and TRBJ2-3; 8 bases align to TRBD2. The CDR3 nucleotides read TGTGCCAGCAGCTTAGATGCGGGAGGATCCACAGATACGCAGTATTTT. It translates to CASSLDAGGSTDTQYF.